The clone carrying this T cell receptor (beta chain) was seen at least ten times. The data originate from a study of T cell repertoires in cytomegalovirus infection. TCRdb processed the reads anew with MiXCR; each CDR3 protein has one entry. The data show hundreds of thousands of distinct CDR3 sequences, less than 25% seen once. The specimen sequenced was CD8+ T cells from PBMCs. The sequence came from a human donor in good health (CMV status not recorded). Some clones in this sample may be carry-over from other donors' samples.

CDR3 in amino acids: CASSLGRPPWQETQYF. For the CDR3, the DNA is TGTGCCAGCAGCTTAGGGCGGCCCCCCTGGCAAGAGACCCAGTACTTC. This sequence joins TRBV7-2 and TRBJ2-5; D uncertain. Per germline, CDR1 SGHTA and CDR2 FQGNSA. CDR3 length: 16 residues. Trimming shortened V by 1 base and J by 2 bases, and 14 bases separated the two germline ends.